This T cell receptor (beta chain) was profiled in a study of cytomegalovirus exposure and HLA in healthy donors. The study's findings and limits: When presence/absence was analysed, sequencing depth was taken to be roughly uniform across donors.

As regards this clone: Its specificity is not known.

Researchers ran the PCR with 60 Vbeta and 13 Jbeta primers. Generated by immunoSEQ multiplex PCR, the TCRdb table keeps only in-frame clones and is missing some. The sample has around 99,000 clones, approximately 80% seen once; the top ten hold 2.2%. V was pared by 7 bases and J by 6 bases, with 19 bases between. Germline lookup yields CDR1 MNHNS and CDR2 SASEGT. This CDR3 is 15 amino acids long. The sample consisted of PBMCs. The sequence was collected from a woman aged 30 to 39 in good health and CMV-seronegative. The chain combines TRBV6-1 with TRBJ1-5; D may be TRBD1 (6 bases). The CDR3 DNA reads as TGTGCCAGCATCCCGACCAAGGGGGTAAGTCAGCCCCAGCATTTT. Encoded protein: CASIPTKGVSQPQHF.